Sequencing of this T cell receptor (beta chain) was carried out in a study of T cell repertoires in cytomegalovirus infection. About the study: Both CMV infection and a matching HLA type were indicated by public TCR beta signatures. Study-level results: Dominating the ex vivo response were TCR beta clonotypes that were CMV-specific and HLA-C-restricted.

The CDR3 covers 15 residues. V dropped 5 bases and J dropped 0 bases, with 11 bases sitting between them. CDR1 is SGHVS, CDR2 FNYEAQ, per germline. Comment on this clonotype: Its antigen is as yet unknown.

In TCRdb, the reads were re-called with MiXCR into one record per CDR3 protein. This sample yields hundreds of thousands of distinct CDR3 sequences, of which 30% to 35% are seen a single time; 17% belongs to the top ten. The chain recombines TRBV7-6 with TRBJ2-1; TRBD2 is a possible D gene (5 bases). The sequence was obtained from a human donor in good health (CMV status not recorded). Some clones in this sample may be carry-over from other donors' samples. The specimen comprised cultured PBMCs, sampled from culture after CMV antigen stimulation. Here the CDR3 DNA reads TGTGCCAGCAGCCCGGACTCGTACTCCTACAATGAGCAGTTCTTC. This sequence encodes CASSPDSYSYNEQFF.